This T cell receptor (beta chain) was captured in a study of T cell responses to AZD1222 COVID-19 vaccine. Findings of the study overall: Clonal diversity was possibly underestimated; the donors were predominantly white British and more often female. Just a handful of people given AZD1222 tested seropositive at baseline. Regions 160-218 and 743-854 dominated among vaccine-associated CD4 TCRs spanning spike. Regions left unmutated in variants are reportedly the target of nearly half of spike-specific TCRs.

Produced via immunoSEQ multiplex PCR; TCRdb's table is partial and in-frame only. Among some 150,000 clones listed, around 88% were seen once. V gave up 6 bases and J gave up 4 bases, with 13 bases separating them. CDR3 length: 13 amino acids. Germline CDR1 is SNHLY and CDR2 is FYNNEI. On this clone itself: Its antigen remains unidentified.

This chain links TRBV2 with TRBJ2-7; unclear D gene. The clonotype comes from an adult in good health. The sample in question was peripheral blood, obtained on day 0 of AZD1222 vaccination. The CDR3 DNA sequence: TGTGCCAGCAGGGACGTCAACGGGTACGAGCAGTACTTC. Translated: CASRDVNGYEQYF.